A single sample is the source of the 8 T cell receptor beta chains below, sequenced in a study of glioma-infiltrating T cells after dendritic cell vaccination. Clones were read by immunoSEQ multiplex PCR, and TCRdb kept only the in-frame ones, dropping some. The sample records approximately 82,000 clones, 70% to 90% being singletons. The sequences come from blood, collected before dendritic cell vaccination. The source is a human donor with glioblastoma.

A single count supports this clone. This chain uses TRBV7-6 with TRBJ1-2; D is unclear. Germline V gives CDR1 SGHVS, CDR2 FNYEAQ. V shed 4 bases and J shed 5 bases, with 11 bases lying between them. The CDR3 is made up of 13 amino acids. CDR3 amino acids: CASSSGVGYGYTF. CDR3 nucleotide sequence: TGTGCCAGCAGCTCGGGTGTCGGGTATGGCTACACCTTC.

V usage is TRBV7-6 and J usage is TRBJ2-6; 8 positions agree with TRBD2. CDR3 length: 18 amino acids. Germline CDR1 and CDR2: SGHVS and FNYEAQ. V lost 5 bases to trimming and J lost 0 bases; unmatched junction nucleotides: 9. The CDR3 nucleotides are TGTGCCAGCAGCGCTCCGGGACTAGTCCCCTCTGGGGCCAACGTCCTGACTTTC. This sequence encodes CASSAPGLVPSGANVLTF.

This clone appeared once. This chain connects TRBV6-6 to TRBJ2-7; the match to TRBD2 covers 15 bases. V shed 7 bases and J 3 bases; nucleotides not matched to a gene: 4. Germline assignment: CDR1 MNHNY and CDR2 SVGAGI (reference sequence). The CDR3 runs to 15 residues. For the CDR3, the DNA is TGTGCCAGCAAATGGACTAGCGGGGGGGTCTACGAGCAGTACTTC. Its translation is CASKWTSGGVYEQYF.

The genes are TRBV11-1 and TRBJ2-7, with D uncertain. CDR3 length: 13 residues. V dropped 5 bases and J dropped 3 bases, with 11 bases sitting between them. Germline lookup yields CDR1 SGHAT and CDR2 FQDESV (reference sequence). CDR3 in amino acids: CASSPLVNYEQYF. The CDR3 nucleotides read TGTGCCAGCAGCCCCCTAGTGAACTACGAGCAGTACTTC.

V is TRBV5-4 and J is TRBJ2-3; 12 bases are a match to TRBD2. This CDR3 region has 16 residues. Germline CDR1 SGHNT, CDR2 YYREEE (reference sequence). V lost 3 bases to trimming and J lost 2 bases; unmatched junction nucleotides: 4. Here the CDR3 DNA reads TGTGCCAGCAGCTCATGGACTAGCGGGACCACAGATACGCAGTATTTT. Translating gives CASSSWTSGTTDTQYF.

The genes are TRBV29-1 and TRBJ1-1, with D possibly matching TRBD1 (6 bases). From germline, CDR1 is SQVTM and CDR2 ANQGSEA. This CDR3 contains 13 residues. Trimming pared 7 bases from V and 3 bases from J, leaving 15 bases between. CDR3 in amino acids: CSADPRTDTEAFF. The CDR3 nucleotides are TGCAGCGCCGACCCTAGGACAGACACTGAAGCTTTCTTT.

The rearrangement uses TRBV19 and TRBJ2-5; 9 bases align to TRBD1. The CDR3 consists of 15 residues. Germline trimming cut 3 bases from V and 5 bases from J; bases unmatched to any gene: 7. In germline, CDR1 is LNHDA, CDR2 SQIVND (reference sequence). The CDR3 sequence: CASSIGTGNSETQYF. In DNA form, the CDR3 reads TGTGCCAGTAGTATCGGGACAGGGAATAGTGAGACCCAGTACTTC.

The chain links TRBV4-1 to TRBJ2-1; the D gene is possibly TRBD1 (5 bases). Germline CDR1 MGHRA, CDR2 YSYEKL. This CDR3 has 16 residues. V lost 0 bases and J lost 5, with 14 bases in between. CDR3 bases: TGCGCCAGCAGCCAAGAGGGCTCCCAGGGTGACAATGAGCAGTTCTTC. It translates to CASSQEGSQGDNEQFF.